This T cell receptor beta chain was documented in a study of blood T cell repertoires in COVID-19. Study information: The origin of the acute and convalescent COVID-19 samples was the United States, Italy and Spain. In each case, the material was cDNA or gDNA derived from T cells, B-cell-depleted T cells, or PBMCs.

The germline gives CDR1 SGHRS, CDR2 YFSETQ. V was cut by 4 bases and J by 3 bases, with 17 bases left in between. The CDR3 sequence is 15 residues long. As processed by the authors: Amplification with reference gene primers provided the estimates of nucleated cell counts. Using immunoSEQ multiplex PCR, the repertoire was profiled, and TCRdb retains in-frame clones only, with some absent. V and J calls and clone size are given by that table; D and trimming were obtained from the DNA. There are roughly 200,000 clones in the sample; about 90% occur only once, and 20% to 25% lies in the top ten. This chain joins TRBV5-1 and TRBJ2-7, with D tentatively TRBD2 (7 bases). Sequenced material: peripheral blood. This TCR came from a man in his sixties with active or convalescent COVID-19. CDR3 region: CASSEQGGEIYEQYF. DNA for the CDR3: TGCGCCAGCAGCGAACAGGGAGGGGAGATCTACGAGCAGTACTTC. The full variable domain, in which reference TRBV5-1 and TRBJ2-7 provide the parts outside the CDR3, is KAGVTQTPRYLIKTRGQQVTLSCSPISGHRSVSWYQQTPGQGLQFLFEYFSETQRNKGNFPGRFSGRQFSNSRSEMNVSTLELGDSALYLCASSEQGGEIYEQYFGPGTRLTVT.